Following are 6 T cell receptor beta chains from one sample sequenced in a study of cytomegalovirus exposure and HLA in healthy donors. Primers: 60 Vbeta forward and 13 Jbeta reverse. The protocol was immunoSEQ multiplex PCR, while the TCRdb copy is restricted to in-frame clones and leaves out a portion. Here the sample spans roughly 120,000 clones, approximately 70% being singletons. The sequenced sample was PBMCs. Every receptor here comes from a middle-aged woman in good health and CMV-seropositive.

This clone was seen a few times. V is TRBV7-2 and J is TRBJ1-2; D is undetermined. The CDR3 consists of 14 residues. V lost 6 bases, J lost 5 bases, and 16 bases lay in between. The germline CDR1 and CDR2 sequences are SGHTA and FQGNSA. In DNA form, the CDR3 reads TGTGCCAGCAGTTCGTACAGTGTATCATATGGCTACACCTTC. It translates to CASSSYSVSYGYTF.

The rearrangement joins TRBV6-5 to TRBJ2-7; TRBD2 matches at 9 bases. V trimming: 5 bases; J trimming: 0 bases; junction bases outside the gene matches: 2. CDR1 is MNHEY, CDR2 SVGAGI, per germline. This CDR3 is built from 14 residues. The chain's CDR3 is CASSLAGISYEQYF. CDR3 sequence (DNA): TGTGCCAGCAGTCTAGCGGGAATCTCCTACGAGCAGTACTTC.

This rearrangement joins TRBV28 to TRBJ2-1; the match to TRBD2 covers 7 bases. Per the germline V gene, CDR1 is MDHEN and CDR2 is SYDVKM. CDR3 length equals 13 residues. Germline trimming cut 2 bases from V and 12 bases from J; bases unmatched to any gene: 7. The CDR3 sequence is CASSLKLGGTQFF. CDR3 in DNA: TGTGCCAGCAGTTTAAAGTTGGGAGGGACGCAGTTCTTC. The complete variable domain, with remaining parts taken from reference TRBV28 and TRBJ2-1, reads DVKVTQSSRYLVKRTGEKVFLECVQDMDHENMFWYRQDPGLGLRLIYFSYDVKMKEKGDIPEGYSVSREKKERFSLILESASTNQTSMYLCASSLKLGGTQFFGPGTRLTVL.

The chain joins TRBV5-6 to TRBJ2-7; maybe TRBD2 (6 bases). The CDR3 is 14 residues long. In germline, CDR1 is SGHDT, CDR2 YYEEEE. V gave up 1 base and J gave up 6 bases, with 14 bases separating them. The chain's CDR3 is CASSLFIGGSEQYF. The CDR3 coding sequence is TGTGCCAGCAGCTTGTTTATAGGAGGGAGCGAGCAGTACTTC.

The rearrangement links TRBV11-2 to TRBJ1-2; D is ambiguous. V lost 1 base and J lost 7, with 10 bases in between. The CDR3 is 13 residues long. Germline CDR1 reads SGHAT; CDR2 reads FQNNGV. CDR3: CASSLVGSRGYTF. Here the CDR3 DNA reads TGTGCCAGCAGCTTAGTGGGTAGCCGTGGCTACACCTTC.

CDR3 DNA: TGTGCCAGTAGTAGATACGGGGGGCCCCGACAGCCCCAGCATTTT. Translation gives CASSRYGGPRQPQHF. This chain connects TRBV19 to TRBJ1-5, with D possibly TRBD1 on 6 matching bases. Germline V lookup: CDR1 LNHDA, CDR2 SQIVND (reference sequence). Between the trimmed V and J ends, which lost 4 bases and 7 bases, there was a span of 17 bases. The CDR3 sequence is 15 residues long. The variable domain in full, with the rest retrieved from reference TRBV19 and TRBJ1-5, is DGGITQSPKYLFRKEGQNVTLSCEQNLNHDAMYWYRQDPGQGLRLIYYSQIVNDFQKGDIAEGYSVSREKKESFPLTVTSAQKNPTAFYLCASSRYGGPRQPQHFGDGTRLSIL.